What follows is one TCR beta chain and its context. Its antigen is as yet unknown. The sample is drawn from a study of shared clonotypes between healthy human individuals. The method was immunoSEQ multiplex PCR; TCRdb's version includes in-frame clones alone and lacks a portion of them. The data contain approximately 2,000,000 clones, 90% to 95% of them singletons. The naive CD8 subset, CD45RO-negative cells positively selected for CCR7, excluded terminally differentiated effector memory CD45RA+ cells. Only Caucasian adults living in Nashville, Tennessee made up the donor group. Study results and limitations: Roughly 4.6% of naive CD4 clonotypes were common to several donors. Rarefaction exposed incomplete sorted-subset sequencing despite large depth. The sole specimen, blood, was sampled, and tissue repertoires likely differ.

V lost 4 bases and J lost 2, with 12 bases in between. Germline CDR1 SQVTM, CDR2 ANQGSEA. The CDR3 consists of 14 residues. This rearrangement joins TRBV29-1 to TRBJ2-1; weak D call: TRBD2 (5 bases). The sequencing input was naive CD8+ T cells from PBMCs. This TCR came from a man aged 18 to 29 in good health. Some clones in this sample may be carry-over from other donors' samples. DNA for the CDR3: TGCAGCGTTGGTCGCGTGGGAGCCTACAATGAGCAGTTCTTC. Encoded protein: CSVGRVGAYNEQFF.